The 4 T cell receptor beta chains presented below share a single source sample, sequenced in a study of identical twins. TCRdb re-called the 5' RACE reads through MiXCR, storing one row per CDR3 protein. The sample yields 700,000 to 950,000 distinct CDR3 sequences, about 12% seen once. These sequences were also reported in another study, on yellow fever vaccine responses in identical twins.

The specimen was PBMCs. These TCRs come from a woman aged 18-29 years in good health.

This clonotype was counted between two and nine times. This rearrangement joins TRBV2 to TRBJ2-2; unclear D gene. This CDR3 is built from 14 residues. Germline CDR1 SNHLY, CDR2 FYNNEI. Trimming took 4 bases from V and 1 from J, leaving 7 bases between them. The CDR3 region is CASSVMGNTGELFF. The CDR3 nucleotides read TGTGCCAGCAGTGTTATGGGGAACACCGGGGAGCTGTTTTTT.

V is TRBV20-1 and J is TRBJ2-3; possibly TRBD2 for D (7 bases). There are 13 residues in the CDR3. V dropped 6 bases and J dropped 5 bases, with 15 bases sitting between them. Germline V lookup: CDR1 DFQATT, CDR2 SNEGSKA (reference sequence). The CDR3 loop reads CSANGGPIDTQYF. In nucleotides, the CDR3 is TGCAGTGCAAACGGGGGGCCCATAGATACGCAGTATTTT.

This clonotype was seen many times. The V call is TRBV20-1, the J call TRBJ2-1; 10 bases are shared with TRBD2. CDR1 and CDR2 from the germline V gene are DFQATT and SNEGSKA (reference sequence). V was pared by 3 bases and J by 8 bases, with 10 bases of the junction left unmatched. The CDR3 covers 15 residues. The CDR3 sequence is CSASDASSGSHEQFF. DNA for the CDR3: TGCAGTGCTAGCGATGCGTCTAGCGGGAGCCATGAGCAGTTCTTC.

This clonotype was counted only a few times. A read error may account for a junction end that differs from germline. The CDR3 here is CASSLVVWGLAANTGELFF. The CDR3 DNA reads TGTGCCAGCAGCTTAGTGGTTTGGGGACTAGCGGCGAACACCGGGGAGCTGTTTTTT. V usage is TRBV12-3 or TRBV12-4 and J usage is TRBJ2-2; 11 bases are a match to TRBD2. This CDR3 spans 19 amino acids.